This TCR beta chain was captured by sequencing in a study of early T cells in non-severe SARS-CoV-2 infection. This clonotype showed up many times. The CDR3 consists of 15 residues. The V and J ends lost 3 bases and 4 bases, in that order; junction bases with no gene match: 2. The V gene's germline CDR1 is LGHNA and CDR2 YNFKEQ. In the library, individual cDNA molecules carried attached unique molecular identifiers. Via MiXCR, TCRdb re-called the 5' RACE reads, giving one row per CDR3 protein. The sample consists of approximately 81,000 distinct CDR3 sequences, roughly an eighth of them appearing once.

This sequence originates from an adult who was a healthcare worker with PCR-confirmed SARS-CoV-2 infection or an uninfected control (not recorded which). The V call is TRBV4-2, the J call TRBJ1-4, with 10 bases identical to TRBD1. Sequenced input: whole blood. The CDR3 DNA reads as TGTGCCAGCAGCCAGACAGGGGGCGGTAATGAAAAACTGTTTTTT. Encoded protein: CASSQTGGGNEKLFF.